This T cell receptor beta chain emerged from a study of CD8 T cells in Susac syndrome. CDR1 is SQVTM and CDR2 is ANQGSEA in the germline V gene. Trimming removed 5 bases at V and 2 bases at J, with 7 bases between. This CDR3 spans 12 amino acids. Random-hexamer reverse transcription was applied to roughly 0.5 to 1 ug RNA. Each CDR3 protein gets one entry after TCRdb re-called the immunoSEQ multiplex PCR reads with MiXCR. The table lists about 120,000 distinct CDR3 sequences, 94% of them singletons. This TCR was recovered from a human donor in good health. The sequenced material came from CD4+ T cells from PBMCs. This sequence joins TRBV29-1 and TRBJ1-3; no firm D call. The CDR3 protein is CSVRRPGNTIYF. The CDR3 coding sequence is TGCAGCGTTCGACGACCTGGAAACACCATATATTTT.